The sequence of this T cell receptor beta chain was determined in a study of T cells in Graves' hyperthyroidism and ophthalmopathy. RNA transcripts served as the template for amplifying TCR beta CDR3 regions. A set of HTBI primers served as the primers for a first-round RT-PCR of the TCR CDR3. TCRdb used MiXCR to reprocess the multiplex PCR reads, holding one entry per CDR3 protein. Of 530,000 or so distinct CDR3 sequences listed, 40% to 55% are singletons. Stable hyperthyroidism: no ophthalmopathy progression over 18 months of follow-up. Exclusions: uncontrolled infection, other autoimmune disease, pregnancy, lactation. This CDR3 has 18 residues. CDR1 is MNHEY and CDR2 is SMNVEV in the germline V gene (reference sequence). This clonotype was found many times. Compared with germline, one end of the junction differs, possibly owing to a read error.

The receptor was isolated from a woman aged 18-29 years with Graves' hyperthyroidism. Sample: peripheral blood or thyroid tissue (not recorded which). This sequence joins TRBV27 and TRBJ2-5, with 9 bases aligning to TRBD2. DNA for the CDR3: TGTGCCAGCAGTCTATCCCTGAGTGTGGCGGGAGGGCCAGAGACCCAGTACTTC. It encodes CASSLSLSVAGGPETQYF.